One sample yielded the 13 T cell receptor beta chains listed below, sequenced in a study of siplizumab effects on memory and regulatory T cells. Cocultured for 6 to 7 days at 37°C were the mixed lymphocyte reaction cells. What these receptors recognize is not known. The data were produced by immunoSEQ multiplex PCR, yet TCRdb's version contains in-frame clones alone and is incomplete. The sample contains approximately 3,300 clones, about 49% of which appear only once. Specimen: CFSE-low (dividing) CD4+ T cells sorted from an allogeneic mixed lymphocyte reaction. All receptors come from a human donor in good health; the cells came from an allogeneic mixed lymphocyte reaction.

The count of this clone is one. The V and J genes are TRBV6-9 and TRBJ2-7, with D possibly TRBD1 on 6 matching bases. Germline CDR1 reads MNHGY; CDR2 reads SVAAGI. V lost 6 bases and J 0 bases, leaving 12 bases between the germline ends. CDR3 length: 14 residues. CDR3 nucleotides: TGTGCCAGCAGCCCGGCGACAGGCTCCTACGAGCAGTACTTC. Its translation is CASSPATGSYEQYF.

CDR3 nucleotide sequence: TGTGCCAGCAGTCTGAGGGCCGAGCAGTACTTC. Protein sequence: CASSLRAEQYF. The J gene is TRBJ2-7, the V gene TRBV2; perhaps TRBD2 as D (5 bases). Germline CDR1 and CDR2: SNHLY and FYNNEI. With 5 bases removed from V and 6 bases from J, the gap between germline ends came to 8 bases. The CDR3 runs 11 residues.

V is TRBV5-4 and J is TRBJ2-1, with a tentative D call TRBD2 (5 bases). This CDR3 has 14 amino acids. The germline V gene encodes CDR1 SGHNT and CDR2 YYREEE (reference sequence). The V gene lost 0 bases and the J gene lost 10 bases, with 14 bases spanning the gap. CDR3 DNA: TGTGCCAGCAGCTTGGATCTCGCGGGTAGGGAGCAGTTCTTC. Translated: CASSLDLAGREQFF.

This sequence joins TRBV28 and TRBJ1-2; TRBD1 aligns across 9 bases. Germline CDR1 reads MDHEN; CDR2 reads SYDVKM. V lost 6 bases, J lost 7 bases, and 15 bases stayed unmatched. The CDR3 has 16 residues. CDR3 protein: CASSRSDRGRTGGYTF. The CDR3 DNA is TGTGCCAGCAGCCGGTCGGACAGGGGTAGGACGGGTGGCTACACCTTC.

The V and J genes are TRBV18 and TRBJ2-7, with no clear D. The CDR3 has 12 residues. In germline, CDR1 is KGHSH, CDR2 LQKENI. The germline V and J ends were trimmed by 6 bases and 4 bases, with 10 bases remaining between them. The CDR3 sequence is CASSPGWYEQYF. Here the CDR3 DNA reads TGTGCCAGCTCGCCGGGCTGGTACGAGCAGTACTTC.

This clone was detected only once. The chain has TRBV7-8 and TRBJ2-5; maybe TRBD2 (6 bases). The ends were cut back, 5 bases at V and 2 bases at J, with 12 bases in the middle. In germline, CDR1 is SGHVS, CDR2 FQNEAQ. CDR3 size: 14 residues. CDR3 bases: TGTGCCAGCAGCCTCGGGACTGCACAAGAGACCCAGTACTTC. It codes for CASSLGTAQETQYF.

This clone was counted a few times. This rearrangement joins TRBV4-2 to TRBJ1-2; 9 bases fit TRBD1. V lost 1 base, J lost 4 bases, and 4 bases stayed unmatched. CDR3 length: 15 residues. Germline V gives CDR1 LGHNA, CDR2 YNFKEQ. The CDR3 protein is CASSQGDRAIYGYTF. The CDR3 DNA follows: TGTGCCAGCAGCCAAGGGGACAGGGCCATCTATGGCTACACCTTC.

This clone was picked up a small number of times. Here the CDR3 reads CASRNSRGGETQYF. CDR3 coding DNA: TGTGCCAGCAGAAACTCCAGGGGTGGTGAGACCCAGTACTTC. The V and J genes are TRBV11-3 and TRBJ2-5; tentative D call: TRBD1 (6 bases). This CDR3 comprises 14 residues. CDR1 SGHNT and CDR2 YENEEA come from the germline V gene. The ends were cut back, 6 bases at V and 5 bases at J, with 16 bases in the middle.

The chain combines TRBV7-6 with TRBJ1-2; the D gene is possibly TRBD1 (6 bases). V lost 5 bases and J lost 8, with 21 bases in between. Per the germline V gene, CDR1 is SGHVS and CDR2 is FNYEAQ. This CDR3 comprises 15 residues. CDR3 in amino acids: CASSPNLGRGHGYTF. DNA of the CDR3: TGTGCCAGCAGCCCTAACCTGGGCAGGGGTCACGGCTACACCTTC.

The chain uses TRBV7-2 and TRBJ2-7; possibly TRBD1 for D (6 bases). The CDR3 runs to 12 residues. The germline V gene encodes CDR1 SGHTA and CDR2 FQGNSA. V lost 5 bases to trimming and J lost 5 bases, with 10 bases between them. In nucleotides, the CDR3 is TGTGCCAGCAGCGTTACAGGGAACGAGCAGTACTTC. It encodes CASSVTGNEQYF.

This clone was counted between two and nine times. The V gene is TRBV9, the J gene TRBJ1-1; no clear D. V was shortened by 2 bases and J by 1 base, with 9 bases between the two germline ends. There are 14 residues in the CDR3. Germline values: CDR1 SGDLS, CDR2 YYNGEE. CDR3 in amino acids: CASSVSARNTEAFF. CDR3 DNA: TGTGCCAGCAGCGTTTCCGCTCGGAACACTGAAGCTTTCTTT.

This chain links TRBV18 with TRBJ2-7, with 8 bases identical to TRBD2. The J segment lost 4 bases and the V segment lost 5 bases, leaving 7 bases of the junction unmatched. The V gene's germline CDR1 is KGHSH and CDR2 LQKENI. This CDR3 region has 14 residues. The CDR3 region is CASSVVEREYEQYF. The CDR3 DNA follows: TGTGCCAGCTCAGTCGTCGAGCGGGAGTACGAGCAGTACTTC.

This clone was detected a few times. CDR3 DNA sequence: TGTGCCAGCAGCACCTTTTGGCGGGAGGGAGGAATGGACCAGTATTTT. It translates to CASSTFWREGGMDQYF. This chain connects TRBV7-9 to TRBJ2-3; 9 bases map to TRBD2. This CDR3 has 16 amino acids. With 5 bases clipped from V and 12 bases from J, the junction kept 18 bases outside the gene matches. Germline V gives CDR1 SEHNR, CDR2 FQNEAQ (reference sequence).